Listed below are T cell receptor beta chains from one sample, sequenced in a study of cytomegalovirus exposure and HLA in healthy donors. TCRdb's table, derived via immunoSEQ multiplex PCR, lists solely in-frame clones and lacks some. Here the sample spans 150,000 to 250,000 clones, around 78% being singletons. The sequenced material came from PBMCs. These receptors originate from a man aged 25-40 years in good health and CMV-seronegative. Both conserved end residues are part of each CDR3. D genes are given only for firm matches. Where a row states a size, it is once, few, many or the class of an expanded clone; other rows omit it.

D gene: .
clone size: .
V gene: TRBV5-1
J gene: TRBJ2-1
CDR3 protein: CASSAATPGLSSYNEQFF
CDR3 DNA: TGCGCCAGCAGCGCGGCCACTCCGGGACTGAGCTCCTACAATGAGCAGTTCTTC

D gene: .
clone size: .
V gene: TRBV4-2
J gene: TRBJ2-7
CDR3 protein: CASSRGHVESYEQYF
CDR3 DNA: TGTGCCAGCAGCCGGGGACACGTAGAATCCTACGAGCAGTACTTC

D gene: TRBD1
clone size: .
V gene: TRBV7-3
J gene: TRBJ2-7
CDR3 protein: CASSLGQGNYEQYF
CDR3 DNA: TGTGCCAGCAGCTTGGGACAGGGGAACTACGAGCAGTACTTC

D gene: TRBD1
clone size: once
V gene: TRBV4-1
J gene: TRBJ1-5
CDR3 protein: CASSSSGGGLMSNQPQHF
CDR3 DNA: TGCGCCAGCAGCTCCTCAGGGGGAGGCCTTATGAGCAATCAGCCCCAGCATTTT

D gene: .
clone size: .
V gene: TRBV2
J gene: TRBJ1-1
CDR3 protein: CASSVSQRTEAFF
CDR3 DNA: TGTGCCAGCAGTGTTAGTCAGAGGACTGAAGCTTTCTTT

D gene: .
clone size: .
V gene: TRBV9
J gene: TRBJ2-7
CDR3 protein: CASSPRLFSYEQYF
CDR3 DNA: TGTGCCAGCAGCCCCAGACTTTTCTCCTACGAGCAGTACTTC

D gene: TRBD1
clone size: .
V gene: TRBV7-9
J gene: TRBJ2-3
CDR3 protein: CSSSFGQGTQYF
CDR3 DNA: TGTTCCAGCAGCTTTGGACAGGGAACGCAGTATTTT

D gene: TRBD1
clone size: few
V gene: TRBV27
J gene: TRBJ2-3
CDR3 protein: CASSLFRDRGTDTQYF
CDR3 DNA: TGTGCCAGCAGTTTATTCCGGGACAGGGGCACAGATACGCAGTATTTT

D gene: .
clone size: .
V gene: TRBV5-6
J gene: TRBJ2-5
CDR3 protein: CASTSGFQETQYF
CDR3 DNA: TGTGCCAGCACGAGCGGGTTCCAAGAGACCCAGTACTTC

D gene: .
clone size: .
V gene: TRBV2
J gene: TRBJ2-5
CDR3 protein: CASSELTGQETQYF
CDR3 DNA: TGTGCCAGCAGTGAATTGACAGGCCAAGAGACCCAGTACTTC

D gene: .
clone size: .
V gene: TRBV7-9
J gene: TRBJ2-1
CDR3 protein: CASSPGVAWNEQFF
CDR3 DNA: TGTGCCAGCAGCCCGGGGGTAGCGTGGAATGAGCAGTTCTTC

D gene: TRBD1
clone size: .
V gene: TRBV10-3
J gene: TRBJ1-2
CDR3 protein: CAISETGTGNGYTF
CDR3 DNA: TGTGCCATCAGTGAGACCGGGACAGGGAATGGCTACACCTTC

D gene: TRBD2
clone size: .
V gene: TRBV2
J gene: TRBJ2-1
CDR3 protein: CASKNLLAIEQFF
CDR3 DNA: TGTGCCAGCAAGAACTTACTAGCGATTGAGCAGTTCTTC

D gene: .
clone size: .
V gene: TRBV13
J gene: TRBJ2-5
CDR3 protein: CASSLGGGPQGTQYF
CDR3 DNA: TGTGCCAGCAGCTTAGGTGGGGGCCCGCAAGGTACCCAGTACTTC

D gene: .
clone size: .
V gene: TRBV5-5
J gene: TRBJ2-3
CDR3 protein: CASSFFGDTQYF
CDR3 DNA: TGTGCCAGCAGCTTCTTCGGGGATACGCAGTATTTT

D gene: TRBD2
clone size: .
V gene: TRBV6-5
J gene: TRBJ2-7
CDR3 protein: CASSYSNWGGDEQYF
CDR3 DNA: TGTGCCAGCAGTTACTCGAACTGGGGGGGGGACGAGCAGTACTTC

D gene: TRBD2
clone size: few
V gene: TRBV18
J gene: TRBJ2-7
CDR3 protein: CASSPPGLAYEQYF
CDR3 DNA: TGTGCCAGCTCACCACCGGGACTAGCCTACGAGCAGTACTTC

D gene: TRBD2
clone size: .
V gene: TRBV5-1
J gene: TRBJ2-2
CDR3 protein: CASSSRTSGELFF
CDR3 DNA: TGCGCCAGCAGCTCCCGGACTAGCGGGGAGCTGTTTTTT

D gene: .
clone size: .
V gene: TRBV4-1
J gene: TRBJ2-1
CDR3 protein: CASSQDAWGDYNEQFF
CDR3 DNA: TGCGCCAGCAGCCAAGATGCGTGGGGGGACTACAATGAGCAGTTCTTC

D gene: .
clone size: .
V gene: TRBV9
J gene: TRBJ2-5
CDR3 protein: CASSKQIQETQYF
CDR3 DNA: TGTGCCAGCAGCAAACAGATCCAAGAGACCCAGTACTTC

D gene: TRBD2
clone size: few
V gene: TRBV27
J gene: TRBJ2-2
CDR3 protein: CASRLAGAGELFF
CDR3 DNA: TGTGCCAGCAGACTAGCGGGAGCCGGGGAGCTGTTTTTT

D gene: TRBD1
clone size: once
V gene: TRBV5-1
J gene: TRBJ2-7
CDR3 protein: CASSLGQGEYEQYF
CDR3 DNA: TGCGCCAGCAGCTTGGGACAGGGGGAGTACGAGCAGTACTTC

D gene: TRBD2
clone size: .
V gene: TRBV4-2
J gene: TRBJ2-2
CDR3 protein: CASSQEAGVNTGELFF
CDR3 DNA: TGTGCCAGCAGCCAAGAAGCGGGGGTGAACACCGGGGAGCTGTTTTTT